The present T cell receptor beta chain was sequenced within a study of blood T cell repertoires in COVID-19 (dated by TCRdb to 2018 to 2020). Background on the whole study: The collaborator samples originated in the United States, Italy and Spain and spanned the acute and convalescent phases of COVID-19. The prospective study material was composed of cDNA or gDNA derived from T cells, B-cell-depleted T cells, or PBMCs. Deeply sampled blood TCRbeta repertoires from subjects exposed to, actively infected with, or recovered from COVID-19 were included in the dataset. The repertoires were made available in a free public database intended to serve as a resource for research on the immune response to SARS-CoV-2. The samples were drawn from two sources: the first 160 participants of the ongoing ImmuneRACE study, and some 1,300 subjects contributed by 6 global collaborators. The sample metadata nearly always contained a de-identified subject ID, COVID-19 status, age in years and sex. Where available, HLA class I and class II types were obtained from metadata supplied by the sample provider rather than from assay-based typing. Broad study findings and their caveats: The amount of clinical and demographic metadata varied by source and participant and was provided uncurated.

This clone came up once. This receptor's antigen is unknown. Base qualities are not recorded, but no much larger clone differs from it by a single base. Collaborating institutions collected whole blood in K2EDTA tubes following their own protocols. For TCRbeta analysis, collaborators shipped samples in one of three forms: frozen whole blood, isolated PBMCs, or DNA extracted from either of those sample types. V is cut by 4 bases and J by 0 bases, and the space between the germline ends is 15 bases. According to the germline V gene (reference sequence), CDR1 reads SGHNT and CDR2 reads YYREEE. The CDR3 starts with the cysteine, ends with the phenylalanine, and has 16 residues. Only the CDR3 DNA is retained, 48 bases long and in frame from the first base. TCRbeta CDR3 regions were amplified from genomic DNA using the immunoSEQ Assay, a bias-controlled multiplex PCR. On the study's bioinformatics: The number of nucleated cells in each sample was estimated by amplification of reference gene primers within the assay. To quantify the absolute abundance of each unique TCRbeta CDR3 rearrangement, sequence reads were collapsed and filtered. For each sample, productive Simpson clonality was calculated as the square root of Simpson's diversity index across productive rearrangements. Here the immuneACCESS table is served through TCRdb, limited to in-frame sequences with V and J called. Missing clones are a known gap in these copies; in checked studies unresolved V genes cover under half, and the rest lacks a known reason. V and J calls and clone size are those listed in that table; D and trimming were worked out from the DNA. Across this sample there are 150,000 or so clones, with 60% to 85% seen only once. Roughly 4.7% of the sample is in the top ten clones.

The sequenced sample consisted of peripheral blood. The chain is encoded by TRBV5-4 joined to TRBJ2-3, with TRBD2 perhaps the D gene, on 6 matching bases. The TCR originated in a woman at least 80 years old with active or convalescent COVID-19. The encoded CDR3 is CASSEGRLPSTDTQYF. The DNA is as follows: TGTGCCAGCAGCGAGGGGAGGCTGCCAAGCACAGATACGCAGTATTTT.